Below are 8 T cell receptor beta chains sequenced from a single sample in a study of blood T cell repertoires in COVID-19. The table came from immunoSEQ multiplex PCR; TCRdb's copy has only in-frame clones and leaves some out. The sample consists of tens of thousands of clones, 70% to 90% of them appearing once. The sample was peripheral blood. The receptors originated from a man aged 65 to 85 with active or convalescent COVID-19.

The genes are TRBV30 and TRBJ1-2; 7 bases align to TRBD1. The CDR3 extends over 13 amino acids. Germline V gene sequence: CDR1 GTSNPN, CDR2 SVGIG (reference sequence). V dropped 4 bases and J dropped 6; count of bases not matched to a gene: 8. In DNA, the CDR3 is TGTGCCTGGACAAACAGGGGTCGGGATGGCTACACCTTC. This translates into CAWTNRGRDGYTF.

The rearrangement uses TRBV30 and TRBJ2-7; TRBD2 might be the D (6 bases). Germline-derived CDR1 and CDR2 are GTSNPN and SVGIG (reference sequence). The CDR3 covers 16 residues. V lost 1 base, J lost 6 bases, and 22 bases lay in between. The DNA for the CDR3 is TGTGCCTGGAGTGACAAGGGGAACGCGGGGATTGGCGAGCAGTACTTC. The encoded protein is CAWSDKGNAGIGEQYF.

The CDR3 DNA follows: TGTGCCAGCAGCTTAGTTCGGGGGGCTGGGGCCAAAAACATTCAGTACTTC. Amino acids: CASSLVRGAGAKNIQYF. The V and J genes are TRBV7-2 and TRBJ2-4, with TRBD2 as a possible D gene (7 bases). Germline V lookup: CDR1 SGHTA, CDR2 FQGNSA. V was pared by 1 base and J by 1 base, with 14 bases between. The CDR3 has 17 residues.

The gene calls are TRBV3-1 (or the pseudogene TRBV3-2) and TRBJ1-6, with D unclear. The CDR3 runs 17 residues. V shed 2 bases and J shed 9 bases, with 20 bases lying between them. Per the germline V gene, CDR1 is LGHDT and CDR2 is YNNKEL (reference sequence). The CDR3 sequence is CASSQFVGGASGSPLHF. The CDR3 DNA reads as TGTGCCAGCAGCCAATTCGTAGGCGGAGCCTCGGGTTCACCCCTCCACTTT.

This chain connects TRBV7-2 to TRBJ2-5, with 10 bases matching TRBD1. The V gene's germline CDR1 is SGHTA and CDR2 FQGNSA. Trimming cost V 5 bases and J 5 bases; bases outside gene matches: 2. The CDR3 contains 13 residues. This chain's CDR3 is CASSMDRGETQYF. CDR3 nucleotides: TGTGCCAGCAGCATGGACAGGGGGGAGACCCAGTACTTC. Full variable domain (outside the CDR3, taken from reference TRBV7-2 and TRBJ2-5): GAGVSQSPSNKVTEKGKDVELRCDPISGHTALYWYRQSLGQGLEFLIYFQGNSAPDKSGLPSDRFSAERTGGSVSTLTIQRTQQEDSAVYLCASSMDRGETQYFGPGTRLLVL.

The CDR3 sequence is CASSYRDSGYYGYTF. CDR3 in DNA: TGTGCCAGCAGCTATAGGGACAGCGGGTACTATGGCTACACCTTC. The V gene is TRBV6-5, the J gene TRBJ1-2, with 7 bases fitting TRBD1. In germline, CDR1 is MNHEY, CDR2 SVGAGI. The CDR3 spans 15 residues. With V trimmed by 6 bases and J by 3 bases, 10 bases remained unmatched.

The chain joins TRBV6-1 to TRBJ1-1, with TRBD1 matching over 7 bases. Germline lookup yields CDR1 MNHNS and CDR2 SASEGT. This CDR3 contains 14 residues. With 6 bases clipped from V and 2 bases from J, the junction kept 6 bases outside the gene matches. The DNA for the CDR3 is TGTGCCAGCAGCCGTGGGACAGCTAACACTGAAGCTTTCTTT. It yields the protein CASSRGTANTEAFF.

This sequence joins TRBV5-5 and TRBJ2-6, with 9 bases matching TRBD1. CDR1 is SGHKS, CDR2 YYEKEE, per germline (reference sequence). The CDR3 covers 20 residues. V was clipped by 4 bases and J by 0 bases; unmatched bases: 14. The CDR3 DNA sequence: TGTGCCAGCAGCCACCCCGGGACAGGGCGGGGGAGCTCTGGGGCCAACGTCCTGACTTTC. It translates to CASSHPGTGRGSSGANVLTF.